A selection of T cell receptor beta chains follows, all from one sample in a study of blood T cell repertoires in COVID-19. Some clones are missing from TCRdb's copy, which holds only in-frame ones; the method was immunoSEQ multiplex PCR. The sample records some 240,000 clones, about 78% being singletons. The sequencing sample was made of peripheral blood. These receptors came from a woman in her seventies with acute or convalescent COVID-19. The CDR3 runs from the conserved cysteine through the conserved F or W. D genes are given only for firm matches.

d_gene	j_gene	v_gene	CDR3nt	CDR3aa
.	TRBJ2-3	TRBV6-2/TRBV6-3	TGTGCCAGCAGTCAGCGTGATACGCAGTATTTT	CASSQRDTQYF
TRBD1	TRBJ1-4	TRBV5-1	TGCGCCAGCAGCTTGGACGACAGGGTTGAAAAACTGTTTTTT	CASSLDDRVEKLFF
.	TRBJ2-3	TRBV6-1	TGTGCCAGCAGTGAAAGCGGTATCTATACGCAGTATTTT	CASSESGIYTQYF
TRBD2	TRBJ2-2	TRBV9	TGTGCCAGCAGCGTAGAGAGCGGGGGCGGAAGGGAGCTGTTTTTT	CASSVESGGGRELFF
TRBD2	TRBJ2-3	TRBV6-2/TRBV6-3	TGTGCCAGCAGTTCAACTAGCGGGGGGGCCCATACGCAGTATTTT	CASSSTSGGAHTQYF
.	TRBJ1-4	TRBV5-1	TGCGCCAGCAGCTTAGCAGGGAGGGTGACTAATGAAAAACTGTTTTTT	CASSLAGRVTNEKLFF
.	TRBJ1-1	TRBV6-5	TGTGCCAGCGTTGAAACAGGCATTGCGTCCACTGAAGCTTTCTTT	CASVETGIASTEAFF
.	TRBJ1-3	TRBV27	TGTGCCAGCAAGCAAGGGGCGAGTGGAAACACCATATATTTT	CASKQGASGNTIYF
.	TRBJ2-5	TRBV5-1	TGCGCCAGCAGCCGAGGTACAGGGACCAGGGAGACCCAGTACTTC	CASSRGTGTRETQYF
TRBD1	TRBJ1-2	TRBV18	TGTGCCAGCTCACCAATCGGACAGGGTGGTAACTATGGCTACACCTTC	CASSPIGQGGNYGYTF
.	TRBJ1-1	TRBV10-3	TGTGCCATCAGTGAACAGGGCTGGACTGAAGCTTTCTTT	CAISEQGWTEAFF
TRBD1	TRBJ1-2	TRBV19	TGTGCCAGTAGTATAACCCCCGACAGGGGAGCTGGCTACACCTTC	CASSITPDRGAGYTF
.	TRBJ2-1	TRBV11-2	TGTGCCAGCAGCTCAGGGTGGGGCAATGAGCAGTTCTTC	CASSSGWGNEQFF
.	TRBJ2-5	TRBV11-2	TGTGCCAGCAGCTTAAGCCTCCAAGAGACCCAGTACTTC	CASSLSLQETQYF
.	TRBJ2-5	TRBV7-2	TGTGCCAGCAGCTTACAACAGGGAGGGGAGACCCAGTACTTC	CASSLQQGGETQYF
TRBD2	TRBJ2-2	TRBV24-1	TGTGCCACCGGACTAGCGGATACCGGGGAGCTGTTTTTT	CATGLADTGELFF
TRBD2	TRBJ2-1	TRBV7-2	TGTGCCAGCAGCTTACGGCTAGCGGGGAATCCGAGCTCCTACAATGAGCAGTTCTTC	CASSLRLAGNPSSYNEQFF
.	TRBJ2-2	TRBV6-5	TGTGCCAGCAGCTCCGGGACTGAGAACACCGGGGAGCTGTTTTTT	CASSSGTENTGELFF
.	TRBJ2-5	TRBV7-9	TGTGCCAGCAGCTTAGGAGGGGGTGAGACCCAGTACTTC	CASSLGGGETQYF